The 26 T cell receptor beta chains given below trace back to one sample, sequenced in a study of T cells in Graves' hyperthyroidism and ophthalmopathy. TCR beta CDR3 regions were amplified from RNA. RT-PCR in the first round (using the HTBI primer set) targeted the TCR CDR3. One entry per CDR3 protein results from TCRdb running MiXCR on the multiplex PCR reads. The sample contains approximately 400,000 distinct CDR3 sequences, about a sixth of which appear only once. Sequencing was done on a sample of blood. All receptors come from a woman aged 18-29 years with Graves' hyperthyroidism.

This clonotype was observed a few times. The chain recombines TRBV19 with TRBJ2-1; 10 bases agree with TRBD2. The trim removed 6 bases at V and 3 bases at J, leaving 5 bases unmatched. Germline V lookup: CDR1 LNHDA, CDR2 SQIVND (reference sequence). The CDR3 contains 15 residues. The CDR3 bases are TGTGCCAGTAGCCTAAGCGGGGGGGGCTACAATGAGCAGTTCTTC. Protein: CASSLSGGGYNEQFF. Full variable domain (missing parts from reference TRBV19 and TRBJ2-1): DGGITQSPKYLFRKEGQNVTLSCEQNLNHDAMYWYRQDPGQGLRLIYYSQIVNDFQKGDIAEGYSVSREKKESFPLTVTSAQKNPTAFYLCASSLSGGGYNEQFFGPGTRLTVL.

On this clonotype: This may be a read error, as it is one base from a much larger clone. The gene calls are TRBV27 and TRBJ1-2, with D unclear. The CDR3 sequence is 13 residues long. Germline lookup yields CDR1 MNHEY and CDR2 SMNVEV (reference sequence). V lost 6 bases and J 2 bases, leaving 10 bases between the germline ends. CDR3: CASRIGINYGYTF. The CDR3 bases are TGTGCCAGCAGGATCGGGATAAACTATGGCTACACCTTC.

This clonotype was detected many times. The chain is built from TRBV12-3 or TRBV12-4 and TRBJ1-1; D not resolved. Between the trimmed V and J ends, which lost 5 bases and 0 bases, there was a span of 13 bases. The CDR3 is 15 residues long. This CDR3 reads CASSPPGRLNTEAFF. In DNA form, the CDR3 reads TGTGCCAGCAGTCCCCCGGGTCGGTTGAACACTGAAGCTTTCTTT.

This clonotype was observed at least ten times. The CDR3, as DNA: TGTGCCAGTAGTATGGCCAGACAGCCCCAGCATTTT. This codes for CASSMARQPQHF. This chain joins TRBV19 and TRBJ1-5; the D is unclear. Per the germline V gene, CDR1 is LNHDA and CDR2 is SQIVND (reference sequence). This CDR3 has 12 residues. Trimming stripped 3 bases from V and 7 bases from J, with 7 bases between.

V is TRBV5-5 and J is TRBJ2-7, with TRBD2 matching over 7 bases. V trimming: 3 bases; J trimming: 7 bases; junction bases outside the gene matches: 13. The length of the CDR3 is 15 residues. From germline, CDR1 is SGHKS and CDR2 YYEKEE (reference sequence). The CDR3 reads CASSSHGEGKNEQYF. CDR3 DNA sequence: TGTGCCAGCAGCTCCCACGGGGAGGGCAAAAATGAGCAGTACTTC.

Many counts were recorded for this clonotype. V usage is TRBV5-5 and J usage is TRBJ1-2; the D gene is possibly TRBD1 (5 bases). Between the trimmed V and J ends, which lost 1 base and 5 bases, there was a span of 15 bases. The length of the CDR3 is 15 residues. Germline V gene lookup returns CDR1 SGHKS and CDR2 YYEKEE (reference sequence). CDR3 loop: CASSLFDRPNYGYTF. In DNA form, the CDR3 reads TGTGCCAGCAGCTTGTTTGACAGACCAAATTATGGCTACACCTTC.

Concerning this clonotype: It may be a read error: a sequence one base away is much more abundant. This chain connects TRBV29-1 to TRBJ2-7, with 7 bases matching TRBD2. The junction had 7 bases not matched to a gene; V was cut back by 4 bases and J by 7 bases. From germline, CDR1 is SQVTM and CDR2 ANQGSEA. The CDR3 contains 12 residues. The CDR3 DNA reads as TGCAGCGTTGGTACCTACGGGGGGGAGCAGTACTTC. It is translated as CSVGTYGGEQYF.

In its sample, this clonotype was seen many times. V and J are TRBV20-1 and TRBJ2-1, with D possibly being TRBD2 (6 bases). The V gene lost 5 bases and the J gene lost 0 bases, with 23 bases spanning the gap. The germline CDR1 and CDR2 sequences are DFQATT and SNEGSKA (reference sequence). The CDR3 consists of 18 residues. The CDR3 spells CSALMPRRTTSSYNEQFF. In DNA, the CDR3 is TGCAGTGCTTTGATGCCGAGGAGGACTACGAGCTCCTACAATGAGCAGTTCTTC.

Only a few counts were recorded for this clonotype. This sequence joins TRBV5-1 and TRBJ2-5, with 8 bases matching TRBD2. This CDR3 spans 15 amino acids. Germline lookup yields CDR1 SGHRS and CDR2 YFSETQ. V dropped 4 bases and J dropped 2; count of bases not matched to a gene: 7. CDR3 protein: CASSTPLAGQETQYF. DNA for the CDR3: TGCGCCAGCAGCACACCTTTAGCGGGACAAGAGACCCAGTACTTC.

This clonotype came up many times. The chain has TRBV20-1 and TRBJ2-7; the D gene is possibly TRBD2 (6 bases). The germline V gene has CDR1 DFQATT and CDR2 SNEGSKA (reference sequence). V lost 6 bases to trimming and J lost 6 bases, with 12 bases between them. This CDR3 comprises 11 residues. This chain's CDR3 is CSAYHGGEQYF. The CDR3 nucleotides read TGCAGTGCCTACCACGGGGGCGAGCAGTACTTC.

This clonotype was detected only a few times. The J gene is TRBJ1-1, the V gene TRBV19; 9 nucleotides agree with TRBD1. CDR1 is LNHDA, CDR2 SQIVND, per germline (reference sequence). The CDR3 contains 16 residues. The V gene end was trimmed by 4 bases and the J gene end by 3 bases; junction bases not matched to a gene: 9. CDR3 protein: CASSTSSGTGYTEAFF. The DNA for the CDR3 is TGTGCCAGTAGTACCTCCTCCGGGACAGGGTACACTGAAGCTTTCTTT.

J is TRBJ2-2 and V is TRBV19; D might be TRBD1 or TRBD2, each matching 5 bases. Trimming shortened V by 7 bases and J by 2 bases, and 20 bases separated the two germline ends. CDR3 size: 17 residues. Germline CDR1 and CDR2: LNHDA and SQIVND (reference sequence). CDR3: CASTLWMGEINTGELFF. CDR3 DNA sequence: TGTGCCAGTACCCTATGGATGGGGGAAATCAACACCGGGGAGCTGTTTTTT.

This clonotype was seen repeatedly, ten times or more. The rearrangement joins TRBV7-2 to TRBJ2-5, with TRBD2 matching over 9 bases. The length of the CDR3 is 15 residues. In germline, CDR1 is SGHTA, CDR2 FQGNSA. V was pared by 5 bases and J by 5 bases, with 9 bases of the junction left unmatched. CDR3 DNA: TGTGCCAGCAGCCCCCCAGGAGCGGGAGGCGAGACCCAGTACTTC. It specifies CASSPPGAGGETQYF.

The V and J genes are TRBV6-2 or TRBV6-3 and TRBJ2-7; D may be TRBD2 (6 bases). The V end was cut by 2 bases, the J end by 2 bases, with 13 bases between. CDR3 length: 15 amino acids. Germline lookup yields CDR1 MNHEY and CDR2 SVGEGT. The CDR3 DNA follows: TGTGCCAGCAGTTACGACGGGAGAACCCCCTACGAGCAGTACTTC. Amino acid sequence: CASSYDGRTPYEQYF.

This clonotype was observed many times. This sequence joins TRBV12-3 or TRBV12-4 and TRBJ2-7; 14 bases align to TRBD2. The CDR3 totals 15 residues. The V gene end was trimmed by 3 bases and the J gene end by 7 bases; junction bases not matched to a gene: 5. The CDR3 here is CASSLGGLAGVEQYF. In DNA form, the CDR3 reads TGTGCCAGCAGTTTGGGGGGACTAGCGGGAGTTGAGCAGTACTTC.

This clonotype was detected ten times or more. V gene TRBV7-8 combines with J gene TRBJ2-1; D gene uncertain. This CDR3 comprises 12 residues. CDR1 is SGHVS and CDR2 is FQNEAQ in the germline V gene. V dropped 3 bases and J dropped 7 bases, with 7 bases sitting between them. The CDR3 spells CASSFTRNEQFF. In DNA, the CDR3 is TGTGCCAGCAGCTTTACCAGGAATGAGCAGTTCTTC.

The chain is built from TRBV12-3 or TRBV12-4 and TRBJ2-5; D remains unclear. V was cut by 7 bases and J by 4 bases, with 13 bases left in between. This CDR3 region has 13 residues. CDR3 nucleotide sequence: TGTGCCAGCACTCCCCCTGTGGGAGAGACCCAGTACTTC. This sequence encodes CASTPPVGETQYF.

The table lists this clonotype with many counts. The DNA for the CDR3 is TGTGCCAGCAGGGACAGGCGGGAGACCCAGTACTTC. Protein product: CASRDRRETQYF. The rearrangement uses TRBV2 and TRBJ2-5; the match to TRBD1 covers 7 bases. V lost 6 bases, J lost 5 bases, and 3 bases stayed unmatched. The CDR3 runs 12 residues. Germline assignment: CDR1 SNHLY and CDR2 FYNNEI.

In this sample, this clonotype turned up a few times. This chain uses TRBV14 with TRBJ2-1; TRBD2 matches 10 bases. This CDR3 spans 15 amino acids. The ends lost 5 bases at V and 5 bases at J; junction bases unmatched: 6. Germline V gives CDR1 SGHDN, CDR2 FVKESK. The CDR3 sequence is CASSRLAGLHNEQFF. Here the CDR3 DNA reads TGTGCCAGCAGCAGACTAGCGGGCCTTCACAATGAGCAGTTCTTC.

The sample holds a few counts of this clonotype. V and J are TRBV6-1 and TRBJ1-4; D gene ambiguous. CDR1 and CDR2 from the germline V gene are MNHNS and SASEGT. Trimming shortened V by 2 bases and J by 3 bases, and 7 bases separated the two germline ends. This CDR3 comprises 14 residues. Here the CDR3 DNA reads TGTGCCAGCAGTGAATGGGTGGCTAATGAAAAACTGTTTTTT. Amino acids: CASSEWVANEKLFF.

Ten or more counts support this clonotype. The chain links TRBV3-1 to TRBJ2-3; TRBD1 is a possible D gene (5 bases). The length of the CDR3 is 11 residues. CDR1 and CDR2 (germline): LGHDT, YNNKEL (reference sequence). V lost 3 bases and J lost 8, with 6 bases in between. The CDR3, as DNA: TGTGCCAGCAGCCATCAGGGTACGCAGTATTTT. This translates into CASSHQGTQYF.

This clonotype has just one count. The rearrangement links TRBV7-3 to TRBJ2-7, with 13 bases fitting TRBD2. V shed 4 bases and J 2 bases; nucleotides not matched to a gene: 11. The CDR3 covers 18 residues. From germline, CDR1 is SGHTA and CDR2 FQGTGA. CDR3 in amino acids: CASSSYVGLAGATYEQYF. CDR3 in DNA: TGTGCCAGCAGCTCGTACGTCGGACTAGCGGGAGCTACCTACGAGCAGTACTTC.

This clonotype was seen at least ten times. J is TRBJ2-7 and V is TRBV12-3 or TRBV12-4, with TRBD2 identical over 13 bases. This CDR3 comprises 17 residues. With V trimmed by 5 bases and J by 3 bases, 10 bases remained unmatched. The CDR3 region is CASSLGPGLAGYYEQYF. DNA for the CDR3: TGTGCCAGCAGTCTCGGACCGGGACTAGCGGGATACTACGAGCAGTACTTC.

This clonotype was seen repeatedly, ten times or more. CDR3 sequence (DNA): TGTGCCAGCAGTGATGTAGGGGGGGCCGACGAGCAGTACTTC. Protein: CASSDVGGADEQYF. The V call is TRBV6-1, the J call TRBJ2-7, with a possible D match to TRBD2 (7 bases). Germline CDR1 reads MNHNS; CDR2 reads SASEGT. Between the trimmed V and J ends, which lost 3 bases and 5 bases, there was a span of 14 bases. CDR3 length: 14 amino acids.

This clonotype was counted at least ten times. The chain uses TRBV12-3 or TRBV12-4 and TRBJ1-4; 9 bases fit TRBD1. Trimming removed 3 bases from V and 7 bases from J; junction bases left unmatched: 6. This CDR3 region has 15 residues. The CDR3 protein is CASSFSPGQGEKLFF. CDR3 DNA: TGTGCCAGCAGTTTCTCCCCGGGACAGGGTGAAAAACTGTTTTTT.

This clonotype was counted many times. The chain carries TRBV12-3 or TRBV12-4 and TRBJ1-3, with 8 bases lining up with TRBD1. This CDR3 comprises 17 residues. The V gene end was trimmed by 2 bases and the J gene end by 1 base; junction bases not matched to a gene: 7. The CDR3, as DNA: TGTGCCAGCAGTTTACCCCGGGACAGGACTTCTGGAAACACCATATATTTT. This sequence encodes CASSLPRDRTSGNTIYF.